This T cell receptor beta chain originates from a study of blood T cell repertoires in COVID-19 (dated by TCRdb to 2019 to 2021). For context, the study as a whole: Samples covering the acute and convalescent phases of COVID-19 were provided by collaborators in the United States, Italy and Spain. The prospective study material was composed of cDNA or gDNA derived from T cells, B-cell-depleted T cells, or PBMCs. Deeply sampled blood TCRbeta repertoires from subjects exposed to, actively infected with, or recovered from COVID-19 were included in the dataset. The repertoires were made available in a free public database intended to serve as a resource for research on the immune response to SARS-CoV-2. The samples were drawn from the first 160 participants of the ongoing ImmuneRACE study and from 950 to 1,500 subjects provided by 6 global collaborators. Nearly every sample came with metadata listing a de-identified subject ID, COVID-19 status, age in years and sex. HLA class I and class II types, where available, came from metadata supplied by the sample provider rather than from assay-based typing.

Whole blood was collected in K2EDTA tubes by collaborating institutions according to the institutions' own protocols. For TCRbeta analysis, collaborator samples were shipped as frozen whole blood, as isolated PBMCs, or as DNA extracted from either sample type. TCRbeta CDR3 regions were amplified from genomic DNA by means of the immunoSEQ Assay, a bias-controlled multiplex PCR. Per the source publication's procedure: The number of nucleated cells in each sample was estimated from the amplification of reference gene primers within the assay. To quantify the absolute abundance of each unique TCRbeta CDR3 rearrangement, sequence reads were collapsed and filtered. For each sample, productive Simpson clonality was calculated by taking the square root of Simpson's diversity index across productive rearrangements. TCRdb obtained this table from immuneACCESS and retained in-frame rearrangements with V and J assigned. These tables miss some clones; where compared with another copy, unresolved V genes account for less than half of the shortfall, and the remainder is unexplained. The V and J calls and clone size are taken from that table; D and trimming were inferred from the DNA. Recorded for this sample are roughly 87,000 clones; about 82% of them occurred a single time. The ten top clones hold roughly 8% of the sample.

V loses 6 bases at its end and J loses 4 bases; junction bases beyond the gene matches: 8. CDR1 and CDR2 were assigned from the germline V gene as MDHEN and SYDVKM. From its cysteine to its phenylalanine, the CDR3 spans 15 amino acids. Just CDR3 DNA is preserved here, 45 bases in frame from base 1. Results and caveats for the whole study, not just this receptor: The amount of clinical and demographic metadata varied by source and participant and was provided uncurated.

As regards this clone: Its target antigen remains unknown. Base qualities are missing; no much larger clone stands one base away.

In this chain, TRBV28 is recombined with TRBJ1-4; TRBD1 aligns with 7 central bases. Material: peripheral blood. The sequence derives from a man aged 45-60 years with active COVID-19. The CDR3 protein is CASRTMTGLNEKLFF. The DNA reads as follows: TGTGCCAGCAGGACGATGACAGGGCTTAATGAAAAACTGTTTTTT. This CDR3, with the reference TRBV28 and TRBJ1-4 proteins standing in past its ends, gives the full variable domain DVKVTQSSRYLVKRTGEKVFLECVQDMDHENMFWYRQDPGLGLRLIYFSYDVKMKEKGDIPEGYSVSREKKERFSLILESASTNQTSMYLCASRTMTGLNEKLFFGSGTQLSVL.